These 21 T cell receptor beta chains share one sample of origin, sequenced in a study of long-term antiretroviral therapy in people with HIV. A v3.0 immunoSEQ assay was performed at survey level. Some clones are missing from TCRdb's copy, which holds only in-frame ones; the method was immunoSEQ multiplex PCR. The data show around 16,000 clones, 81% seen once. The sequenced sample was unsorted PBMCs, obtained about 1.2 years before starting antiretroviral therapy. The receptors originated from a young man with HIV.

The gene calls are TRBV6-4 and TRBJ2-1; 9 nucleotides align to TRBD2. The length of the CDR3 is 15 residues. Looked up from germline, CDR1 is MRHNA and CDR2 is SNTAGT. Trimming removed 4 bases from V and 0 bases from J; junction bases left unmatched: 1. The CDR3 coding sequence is TGTGCCAGCAGTGCGACTAGCGGCTCCTACAATGAGCAGTTCTTC. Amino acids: CASSATSGSYNEQFF.

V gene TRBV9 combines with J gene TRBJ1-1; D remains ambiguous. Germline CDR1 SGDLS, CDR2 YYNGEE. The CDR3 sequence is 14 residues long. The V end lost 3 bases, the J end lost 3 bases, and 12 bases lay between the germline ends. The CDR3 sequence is CASSADGWDTEAFF. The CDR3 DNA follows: TGTGCCAGCAGCGCCGACGGATGGGACACTGAAGCTTTCTTT.

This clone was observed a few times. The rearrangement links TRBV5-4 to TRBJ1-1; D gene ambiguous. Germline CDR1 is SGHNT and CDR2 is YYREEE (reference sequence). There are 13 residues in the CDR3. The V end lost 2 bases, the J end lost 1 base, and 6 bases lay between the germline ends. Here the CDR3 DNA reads TGTGCCAGCAGCTTCGCCGCGAACACTGAAGCTTTCTTT. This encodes CASSFAANTEAFF.

Here the CDR3 DNA reads TGTGCCAGCAGCTTGGGCTATTCCCCAGATACGCAGTATTTT. Its translation is CASSLGYSPDTQYF. The chain uses TRBV13 and TRBJ2-3, with D unresolved. This CDR3 region has 14 residues. V shed 3 bases and J shed 4 bases, with 11 bases lying between them. The germline V gene has CDR1 PRHDT and CDR2 FYEKMQ (reference sequence). The full variable domain, with the rest looked up from reference TRBV13 and TRBJ2-3, is AAGVIQSPRHLIKEKRETATLKCYPIPRHDTVYWYQQGPGQDPQFLISFYEKMQSDKGSIPDRFSAQQFSDYHSELNMSSLELGDSALYFCASSLGYSPDTQYFGPGTRLTVL.

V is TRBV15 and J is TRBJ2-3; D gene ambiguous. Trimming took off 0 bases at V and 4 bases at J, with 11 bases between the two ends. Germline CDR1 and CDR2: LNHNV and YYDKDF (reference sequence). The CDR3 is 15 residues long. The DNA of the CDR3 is TGTGCCACCAGCAGAGAGTTCAACCCGGCAGATACGCAGTATTTT. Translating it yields CATSREFNPADTQYF. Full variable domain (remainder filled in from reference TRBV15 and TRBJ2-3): DAMVIQNPRYQVTQFGKPVTLSCSQTLNHNVMYWYQQKSSQAPKLLFHYYDKDFNNEADTPDNFQSRRPNTSFCFLDIRSPGLGDTAMYLCATSREFNPADTQYFGPGTRLTVL.

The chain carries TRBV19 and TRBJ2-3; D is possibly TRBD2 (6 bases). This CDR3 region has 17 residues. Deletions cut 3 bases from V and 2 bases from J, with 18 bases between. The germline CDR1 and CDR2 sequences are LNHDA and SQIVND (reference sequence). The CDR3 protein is CASSIWLASVSTDTQYF. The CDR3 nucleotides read TGTGCCAGTAGTATTTGGTTAGCTAGCGTCTCCACAGATACGCAGTATTTT.

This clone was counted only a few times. The CDR3 DNA reads TGTGCCAGCAGCCCAGGACAGTTCTCCTACGAGCAGTACTTC. Amino acid sequence: CASSPGQFSYEQYF. The V gene is TRBV7-7, the J gene TRBJ2-7, with D tentatively TRBD1 (6 bases). V was shortened by 5 bases and J by 0 bases, with 11 bases between the two germline ends. The CDR3 length is 14 residues. Germline values: CDR1 SSHAT, CDR2 FNYEAQ (reference sequence).

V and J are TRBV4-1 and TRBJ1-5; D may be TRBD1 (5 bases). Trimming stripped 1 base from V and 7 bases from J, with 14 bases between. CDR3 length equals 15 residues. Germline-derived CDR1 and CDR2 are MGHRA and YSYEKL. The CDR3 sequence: CASSQVGRVGQPQHF. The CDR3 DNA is TGCGCCAGCAGCCAAGTCGGCAGGGTAGGGCAGCCCCAGCATTTT.

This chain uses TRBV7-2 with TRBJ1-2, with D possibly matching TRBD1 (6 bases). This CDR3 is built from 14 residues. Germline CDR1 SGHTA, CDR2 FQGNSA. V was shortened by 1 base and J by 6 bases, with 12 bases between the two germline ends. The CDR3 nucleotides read TGTGCCAGCAGCTTAGGCGGGGGGGGCGATGGCTACACCTTC. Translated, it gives CASSLGGGGDGYTF.

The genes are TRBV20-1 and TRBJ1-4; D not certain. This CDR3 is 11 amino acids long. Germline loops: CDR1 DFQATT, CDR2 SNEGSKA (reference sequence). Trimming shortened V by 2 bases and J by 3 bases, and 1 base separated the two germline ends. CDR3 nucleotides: TGCAGTGCTAGATCTAATGAAAAACTGTTTTTT. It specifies CSARSNEKLFF.

In nucleotides, the CDR3 is TGTGCCAGCAGCCCCACTAGCGGGAGAGACACAGATACGCAGTATTTT. It is translated as CASSPTSGRDTDTQYF. The chain recombines TRBV7-9 with TRBJ2-3; 11 bases map to TRBD2. CDR1 and CDR2 from the germline V gene are SEHNR and FQNEAQ (reference sequence). Losses at the gene ends were 5 bases for V and 2 bases for J; bases not matched to a gene: 6. The CDR3 is 16 residues long.

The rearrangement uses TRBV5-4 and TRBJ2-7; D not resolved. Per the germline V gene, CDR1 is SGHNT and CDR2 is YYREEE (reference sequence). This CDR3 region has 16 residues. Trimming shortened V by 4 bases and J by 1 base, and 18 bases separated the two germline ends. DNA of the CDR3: TGTGCCAGCAGCCACTACCCTATTTCCGATTCCTACGAGCAGTACTTC. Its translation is CASSHYPISDSYEQYF.

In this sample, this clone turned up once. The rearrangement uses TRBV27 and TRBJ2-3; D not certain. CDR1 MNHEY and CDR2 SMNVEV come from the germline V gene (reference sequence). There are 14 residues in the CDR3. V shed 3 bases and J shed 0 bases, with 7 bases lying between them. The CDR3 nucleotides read TGTGCCAGCAGTTTGGGGTGGAGCACAGATACGCAGTATTTT. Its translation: CASSLGWSTDTQYF.

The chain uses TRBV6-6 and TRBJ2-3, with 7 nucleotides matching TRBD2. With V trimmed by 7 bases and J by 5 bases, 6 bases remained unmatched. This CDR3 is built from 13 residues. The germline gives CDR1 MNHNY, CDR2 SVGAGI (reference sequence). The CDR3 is CASIPRGRDTQYF. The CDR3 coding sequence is TGTGCCAGCATCCCGCGGGGGAGAGATACGCAGTATTTT.

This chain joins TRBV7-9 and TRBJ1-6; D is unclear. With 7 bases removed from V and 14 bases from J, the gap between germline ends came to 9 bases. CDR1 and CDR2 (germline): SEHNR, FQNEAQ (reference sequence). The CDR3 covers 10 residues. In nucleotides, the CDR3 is TGTGCCAGCACAGACGGAACCCTCCACTTT. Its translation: CASTDGTLHF.

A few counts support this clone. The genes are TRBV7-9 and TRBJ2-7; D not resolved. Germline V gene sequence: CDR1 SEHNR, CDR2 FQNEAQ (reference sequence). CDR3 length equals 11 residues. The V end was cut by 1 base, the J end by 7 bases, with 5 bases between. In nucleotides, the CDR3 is TGTGCCAGCAGCTTAGGTCGGGAGCAGTACTTC. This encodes CASSLGREQYF. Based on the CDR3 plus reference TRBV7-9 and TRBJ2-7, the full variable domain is DTGVSQNPRHKITKRGQNVTFRCDPISEHNRLYWYRQTLGQGPEFLTYFQNEAQLEKSRLLSDRFSAERPKGSFSTLEIQRTEQGDSAMYLCASSLGREQYFGPGTRLTVT.

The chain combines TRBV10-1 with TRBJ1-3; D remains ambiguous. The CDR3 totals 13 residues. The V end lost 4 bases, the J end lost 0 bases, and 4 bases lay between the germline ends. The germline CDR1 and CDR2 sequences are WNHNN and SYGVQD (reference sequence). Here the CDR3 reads CASSVGSGNTIYF. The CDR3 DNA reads TGCGCCAGCAGTGTCGGCTCTGGAAACACCATATATTTT.

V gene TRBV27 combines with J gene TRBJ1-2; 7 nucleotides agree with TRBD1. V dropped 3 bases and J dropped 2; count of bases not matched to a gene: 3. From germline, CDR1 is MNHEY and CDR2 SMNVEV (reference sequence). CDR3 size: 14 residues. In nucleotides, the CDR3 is TGTGCCAGCAGTTTGGACAGGAGAAACTATGGCTACACCTTC. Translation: CASSLDRRNYGYTF.

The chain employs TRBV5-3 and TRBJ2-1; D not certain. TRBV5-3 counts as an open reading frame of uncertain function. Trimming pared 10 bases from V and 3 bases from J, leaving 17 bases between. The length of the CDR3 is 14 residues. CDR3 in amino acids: CALKSLKIYNEQFF. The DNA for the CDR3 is TGTGCCTTAAAGAGCCTTAAGATCTACAATGAGCAGTTCTTC.

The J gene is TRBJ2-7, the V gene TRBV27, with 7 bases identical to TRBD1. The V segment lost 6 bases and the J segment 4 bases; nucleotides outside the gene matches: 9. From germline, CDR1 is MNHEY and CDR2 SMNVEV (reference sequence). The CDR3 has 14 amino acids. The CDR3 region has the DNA TGTGCCAGCAGCCCGAGGGGGCCTAATTACGAGCAGTACTTC. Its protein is CASSPRGPNYEQYF.

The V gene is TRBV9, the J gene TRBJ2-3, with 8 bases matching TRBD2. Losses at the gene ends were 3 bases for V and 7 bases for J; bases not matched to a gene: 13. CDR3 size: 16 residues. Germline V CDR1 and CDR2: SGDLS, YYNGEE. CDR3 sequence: CASSGSLGLGNYTQYF. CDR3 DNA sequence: TGTGCCAGCAGCGGCTCGCTGGGACTAGGCAATTATACGCAGTATTTT. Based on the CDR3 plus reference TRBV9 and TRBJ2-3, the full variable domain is DSGVTQTPKHLITATGQRVTLRCSPRSGDLSVYWYQQSLDQGLQFLIQYYNGEERAKGNILERFSAQQFPDLHSELNLSSLELGDSALYFCASSGSLGLGNYTQYFGPGTRLTVL.